This TCR beta chain was captured in a study of blood T cell repertoires in COVID-19. Study background: Acute and convalescent COVID-19 specimens originated in the United States, Italy and Spain. The analysed material was cDNA or gDNA that came from T cells, B-cell-depleted T cells, or PBMCs.

This CDR3 has 14 residues. Germline V lookup: CDR1 GTSNPN, CDR2 SVGIG (reference sequence). V lost 5 bases and J 0 bases, leaving 13 bases between the germline ends. Assay used: immunoSEQ multiplex PCR; TCRdb lists only in-frame clones, some missing. The data show under 100,000 clones, over 80% seen once. This clonotype was obtained from a human donor in a cohort sampled during active COVID-19. The chain uses TRBV30 and TRBJ1-1; no definite D call. The material sequenced was peripheral blood. Written as DNA, the CDR3 is TGTGCCTGGTGGACTCCTGGGATGAACACTGAAGCTTTCTTT. It codes for CAWWTPGMNTEAFF.